The 3 T cell receptor beta chains below all came from one sample that was sequenced in a study of control samples from healthy donors and cancer patients. Clones were sequenced by immunoSEQ multiplex PCR, and TCRdb holds only the in-frame ones, with some missing. The data contain about 160,000 clones, about 94% of them singletons. Sequenced material: PBMCs. The receptors were gathered from a man between 60 and 75 years old with colorectal cancer.

The rearrangement joins TRBV30 to TRBJ2-3; D may correspond to TRBD1 or TRBD2 (5 bases each). Trimming left V 4 bases short and J 6 bases short, with 14 bases between. Per germline, CDR1 GTSNPN and CDR2 SVGIG (reference sequence). CDR3 length equals 13 residues. The CDR3 region is CAWTGRIRDTQYF. The DNA of the CDR3 is TGTGCCTGGACGGGGCGGATTCGGGATACGCAGTATTTT. Variable domain in full (rest from reference TRBV30 and TRBJ2-3): SQTIHQWPATLVQPVGSPLSLECTVEGTSNPNLYWYRQAAGRGLQLLFYSVGIGQISSEVPQNLSASRPQDRQFILSSKKLLLSDSGFYLCAWTGRIRDTQYFGPGTRLTVL.

This sequence joins TRBV5-1 and TRBJ1-2; the D gene is possibly TRBD1 (6 bases). CDR3 length: 13 amino acids. CDR1 is SGHRS and CDR2 is YFSETQ in the germline V gene. With 3 bases removed from V and 2 bases from J, the gap between germline ends came to 8 bases. The CDR3 here is CASSWGQNYGYTF. In DNA form, the CDR3 reads TGCGCCAGCAGCTGGGGACAAAACTATGGCTACACCTTC.

The genes are TRBV24-1 and TRBJ2-7; D is unresolved. This CDR3 is built from 16 residues. Trimming removed 4 bases from V and 6 bases from J, with 21 bases in between. Germline CDR1 is KGHDR and CDR2 is SFDVKD. The CDR3 nucleotides read TGTGCCACCAGTGAGCCCCCCACAAGGCTAGTTTCCGAGCAGTACTTC. Translation: CATSEPPTRLVSEQYF.